The clone carrying this T cell receptor beta chain is labeled as medium-sized. Its cognate antigen is unknown. The record originates from a study of metastatic and nonmetastatic thyroid tumors. For the study at large: The comparison covered peripheral blood and tumor or nodule tissue in malignant and benign thyroid patients. Regarding the study as a whole: As reported, TCR beta diversity in blood and tumor was significantly higher in malignant thyroid tumors than in benign nodules.

V shed 1 base, J shed 2 bases, and the junction held 15 bases outside the gene matches. Germline V gene lookup returns CDR1 MDHEN and CDR2 SYDVKM. The CDR3 has 19 residues. Patients were all untreated before their thyroid surgery. In the authors' methods: For papillary thyroid cancer, a distant-metastasis classifier was constructed from CDR3 differences observed across clinicopathological groups. From the PCR reads, TCRdb re-called clones with MiXCR. The V and J calls here are based on TCRdb, not the publication. The sample includes approximately 44,000 clones, roughly 27% of them seen just once. Specimen: blood. The V call is TRBV28, the J call TRBJ2-7; TRBD2 matches 9 bases. The clonotype was recovered from a male donor with papillary thyroid cancer or a benign thyroid nodule (not recorded which). Some clones in this sample may be carry-over from other donors' samples. CDR3 in amino acids: CASSLSLGSGSMSTYEQYF. DNA for the CDR3: TGTGCCAGCAGTTTATCGTTGGGTAGCGGGAGCATGTCGACCTACGAGCAGTACTTC.